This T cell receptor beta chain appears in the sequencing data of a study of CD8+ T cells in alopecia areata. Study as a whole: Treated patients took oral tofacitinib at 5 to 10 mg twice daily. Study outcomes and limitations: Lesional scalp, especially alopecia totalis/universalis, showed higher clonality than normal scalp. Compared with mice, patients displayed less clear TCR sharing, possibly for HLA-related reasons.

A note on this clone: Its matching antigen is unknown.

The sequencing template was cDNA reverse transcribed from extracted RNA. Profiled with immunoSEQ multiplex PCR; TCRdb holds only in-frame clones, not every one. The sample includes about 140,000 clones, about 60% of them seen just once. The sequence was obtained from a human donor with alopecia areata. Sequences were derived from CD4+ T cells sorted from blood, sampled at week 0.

CDR3: CASSLAGVGAFF. The CDR3 nucleotides are TGTGCCAGCAGCTTAGCGGGGGTAGGTGCTTTCTTT. The V gene is TRBV7-9, the J gene TRBJ1-1; D is possibly TRBD1 (5 bases). CDR1 is SEHNR, CDR2 FQNEAQ, per germline (reference sequence). V shed 0 bases and J shed 11 bases, with 10 bases lying between them. The CDR3 is made up of 12 amino acids.